This TCR beta chain was sequenced during a study of human CD8 memory T cell subsets. Libraries targeted TCR beta using 5' RACE with UMIs. From its re-call of the 5' RACE reads, TCRdb lists each CDR3 protein once, without DNA. The data show around 6,000 distinct CDR3 sequences, and the top ten clones hold 20% to 25%. CDR3 size: 13 residues. Germline CDR1 and CDR2: LGHDT and YNNKEL (reference sequence). Progenitor exhausted-like CD8+ memory cells (TPEX) were CCR7+ PD-1+ TIGIT+. Duplicate vials holding approximately 160,000 sorted CD8+ T cells per subset yielded the RNA. The receptor was isolated from a human donor in good health. The V gene is TRBV3-1, the J gene TRBJ2-1. The sequenced sample consisted of CD8+ T cells from PBMCs. The CDR3 loop reads CASRGSGFSEQFF.